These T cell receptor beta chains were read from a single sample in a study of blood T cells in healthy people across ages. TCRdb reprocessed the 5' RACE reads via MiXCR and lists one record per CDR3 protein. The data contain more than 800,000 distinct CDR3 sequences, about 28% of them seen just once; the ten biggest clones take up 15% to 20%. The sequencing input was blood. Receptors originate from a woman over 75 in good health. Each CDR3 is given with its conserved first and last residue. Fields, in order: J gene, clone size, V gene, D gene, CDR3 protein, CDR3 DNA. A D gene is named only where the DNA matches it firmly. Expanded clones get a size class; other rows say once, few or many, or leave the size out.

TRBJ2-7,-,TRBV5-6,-,CASIRRTVNYEQYF,TGTGCCAGCATCCGGAGGACAGTCAACTACGAGCAGTACTTC
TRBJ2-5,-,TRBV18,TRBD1,CASSPPGQGMLGETQYF,TGTGCCAGCTCACCACCGGGACAGGGGATGTTGGGAGAGACCCAGTACTTC
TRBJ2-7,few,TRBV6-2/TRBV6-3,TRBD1,CASNPPGQRYEQYF,TGTGCCAGCAATCCCCCGGGACAGAGGTACGAGCAGTACTTC
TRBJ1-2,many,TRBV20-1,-,CSAGDNRYGYTF,TGCAGTGCTGGGGACAACCGCTATGGCTACACCTTC
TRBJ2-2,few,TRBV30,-,CAWSRAEAGELFF,TGTGCCTGGAGTAGGGCCGAAGCCGGGGAGCTGTTTTTT
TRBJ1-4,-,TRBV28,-,CASGGADNEKLFF,TGTGCCAGCGGGGGGGCGGATAATGAAAAACTGTTTTTT
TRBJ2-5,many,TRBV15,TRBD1,CATSRSDRGRGETQYF,TGTGCCACCAGCAGATCGGACAGGGGGCGGGGAGAGACCCAGTACTTC
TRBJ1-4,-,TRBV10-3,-,CAISESVHPTNEKLFF,TGTGCCATCAGTGAGTCTGTACACCCAACCAATGAAAAACTGTTTTTT
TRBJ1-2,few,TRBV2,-,CASRKMTGQSGYTF,TGTGCCAGCAGAAAGATGACAGGTCAATCCGGCTACACCTTC
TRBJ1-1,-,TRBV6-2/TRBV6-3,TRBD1,CASSWDRGENTEAFF,TGTGCCAGCAGTTGGGACAGGGGGGAAAACACTGAAGCTTTCTTT
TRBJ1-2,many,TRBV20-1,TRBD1,CSARGQGSYGYTF,TGCAGTGCCAGGGGACAGGGAAGCTATGGCTACACCTTC
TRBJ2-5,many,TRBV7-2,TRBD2,CASSRSGGAEETQYF,TGTGCCAGCAGCCGGAGCGGGGGGGCAGAAGAGACCCAGTACTTC
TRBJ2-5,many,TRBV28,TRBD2,CASSPSGGPQETQYF,TGTGCCAGCAGCCCTAGCGGGGGCCCCCAAGAGACCCAGTACTTC
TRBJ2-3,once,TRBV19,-,CASTRDGSDTQYF,TGTGCCAGTACGAGGGACGGCTCAGATACGCAGTATTTT
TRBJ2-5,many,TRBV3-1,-,CASSRDGAGAQYF,TGTGCCAGCAGCCGGGACGGGGCAGGCGCCCAGTACTTC
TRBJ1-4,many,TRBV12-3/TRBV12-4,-,CASSTQGANEKLFF,TGTGCCAGCAGCACCCAGGGAGCTAATGAAAAACTGTTTTTT
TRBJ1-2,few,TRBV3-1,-,CASSQGPGLNYGYTF,TGTGCCAGCAGCCAAGGTCCGGGACTTAACTATGGCTACACCTTC
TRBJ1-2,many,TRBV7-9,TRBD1,CASSERQGTGYTF,TGTGCCAGCAGCGAAAGACAGGGAACTGGCTACACCTTC
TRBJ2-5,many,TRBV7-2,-,CASSLVVEGPREETQYF,TGTGCCAGCAGCTTAGTGGTAGAGGGACCACGAGAAGAGACCCAGTACTTC
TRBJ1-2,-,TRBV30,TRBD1,CAWTLQGRLGYTF,TGTGCCTGGACCCTACAGGGGAGGTTAGGCTACACCTTC
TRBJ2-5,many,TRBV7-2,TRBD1,CASSLVHGQGETQYF,TGTGCCAGCAGCTTAGTCCATGGACAGGGAGAGACCCAGTACTTC
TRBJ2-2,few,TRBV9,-,CASSVATSGNTGELFF,TGTGCCAGCAGCGTAGCTACTTCGGGGAACACCGGGGAGCTGTTTTTT
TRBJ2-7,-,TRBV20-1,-,CSARTGLPLF,TGCAGTGCTAGGACCGGCTTACCTCTCTTC
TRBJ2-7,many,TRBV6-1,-,CASSPGTAADLLYEQYF,TGTGCCAGCAGTCCTGGGACGGCGGCGGATCTCTTGTACGAGCAGTACTTC
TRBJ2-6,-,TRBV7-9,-,CASSFRAGLSGANVLTF,TGTGCCAGCAGCTTCCGTGCAGGTCTCTCTGGGGCCAACGTCCTGACTTTC
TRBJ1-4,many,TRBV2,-,CASSANLDVREKLFF,TGTGCCAGCAGTGCAAATCTGGACGTGCGTGAAAAACTGTTTTTT